This is a list of T cell receptor beta chains from one sample in a study of identical twins. TCRdb re-called the 5' RACE reads with MiXCR, one entry per CDR3 protein. Of approximately 220,000 distinct CDR3 sequences in the sample, less than 8% were seen once. The same sample was also used in a study of yellow fever vaccine responses in identical twins.

The source material was memory (CD45RO+) T cells sorted from blood. The receptors were gathered from a woman in her late teens or twenties in good health. CDR3s include the opening cysteine and the closing phenylalanine or tryptophan. D genes are given only for firm matches. Some rows mark clone size as missing; the rest say once, few, many or name a class of expanded clone.

d_call	v_call	clone_size	j_call	cdr3_nt	cdr3_aa
NA	TRBV6-5	NA	TRBJ2-3	TGTGCCAGCAGTTTCTTGGACGGACCCACAGATACGCAGTATTTT	CASSFLDGPTDTQYF
TRBD1	TRBV7-2	NA	TRBJ1-4	TGTGCCAGCAGCTTAACGGGACAGGGCTATGAAAAACTGTTTTTT	CASSLTGQGYEKLFF
NA	TRBV5-1	few	TRBJ1-2	TGCGCCAGCAGCTTCGGGACCTCCTATGGCTACACCTTC	CASSFGTSYGYTF
NA	TRBV11-2	few	TRBJ1-1	TGTGCCAGCAGCTTTGTAGTTAGTCGAGCCAGGGGAAACACTGAAGCTTTCTTT	CASSFVVSRARGNTEAFF
NA	TRBV3-1	many	TRBJ1-1	TGTGCCAGCAGCCAAGGCGGGGCGGACCCGAGAGCTTTCTTT	CASSQGGADPRAFF
TRBD1	TRBV20-1	few	TRBJ2-1	TGCAGTGCTACGTGGGACAGGCTCTCCTACAATGAGCAGTTCTTC	CSATWDRLSYNEQFF
NA	TRBV24-1	NA	TRBJ1-1	TGTGCCACCTCGGATCGGGGGACTGAAGCTTTCTTT	CATSDRGTEAFF
TRBD1	TRBV12-3/TRBV12-4	many	TRBJ1-5	TGTGCCAGCAGTTTACCCGGGACAGTAATCAGGCCCCAGCATTTT	CASSLPGTVIRPQHF
TRBD2	TRBV5-1	NA	TRBJ2-3	TGCGCCAGCGCCGAGATAAGGGGCAGCCTCGGGACTAGCGGGGCCCTCACAGATACGCAGTATTTT	CASAEIRGSLGTSGALTDTQYF
TRBD2	TRBV6-1	few	TRBJ2-5	TGTGCCAGCAGTCCGGGGGGGGGTTGGGAGACCCAGTACTTC	CASSPGGGWETQYF
NA	TRBV29-1	NA	TRBJ1-2	TGCAGCACCACGGCAGAGTCTAACTATGGCTACACCTTC	CSTTAESNYGYTF
NA	TRBV28	NA	TRBJ1-5	TGTGCCAGTTCGGGTCACGTAGGCAATCAGCCCCAGCATTTT	CASSGHVGNQPQHF
NA	TRBV3-1	many	TRBJ2-1	TGTGCCAGCAGCCAGATTTTCGGCGATGAGCAGTTCTTC	CASSQIFGDEQFF
NA	TRBV7-9	NA	TRBJ1-5	TGTGCCAGCAGCTACGGGACTGGACAGCCCCAGCATTTT	CASSYGTGQPQHF
TRBD2	TRBV27	few	TRBJ2-1	TGTGCCAGCAACCCATCAGGAAGGACTAGCGGGAGTCCCTCCTACAATGAGCAGTTCTTC	CASNPSGRTSGSPSYNEQFF
TRBD2	TRBV20-1	once	TRBJ2-6	TGCAGTGCTAGTTCGGCGGGGGATGGGGCCAACGTCCTGACTTTC	CSASSAGDGANVLTF